Described below is a single TCR beta chain sequence and its context. Its antigen is currently unknown. The table came from immunoSEQ multiplex PCR; TCRdb's copy has only in-frame clones and leaves some out. This sample carries roughly 300,000 clones, roughly 89% of them seen once, and the ten largest clones take 0.75% to 0.85%. The data are from a study of cytomegalovirus exposure and HLA in healthy donors. Overall study results and limits: For most TCR sequences rarity was the rule, although some public TCRs occurred in many donors.

V lost 6 bases and J lost 0, with 9 bases in between. The germline CDR1 and CDR2 sequences are SQVTM and ANQGSEA. This CDR3 has 13 amino acids. The donors were members of the validation cohort, which comprised 90 to 150 subjects and was separate from the first cohort of roughly 700 subjects. The receptor's source is a woman younger than 35 in good health and CMV-seronegative. The chain joins TRBV29-1 to TRBJ1-5, with TRBD1 as a possible D gene (5 bases). The sample consisted of PBMCs. The CDR3 DNA sequence: TGCAGCGTGCGGGACGGTAGCAATCAGCCCCAGCATTTT. It specifies CSVRDGSNQPQHF.